This T cell receptor beta chain is from a study of T cell changes during pregnancy in multiple sclerosis. This table comes from immunoSEQ multiplex PCR, and its TCRdb copy is limited to in-frame clones, with some not included. The sample lists some 120,000 clones, about 95% occurring once. The clonotype originates from a female donor with multiple sclerosis, enrolled in a pregnancy study. The sample in question was peripheral blood, obtained after pregnancy.

DNA for the CDR3: TGTGCCATCACCCCTCGCAGAAAGTATAGCAATCAGCCCCAGCATTTT. This gives the protein CAITPRRKYSNQPQHF. The chain has TRBV10-3 and TRBJ1-5, with no clear D. Germline CDR1 is ENHRY and CDR2 is SYGVKD. The ends were cut back, 7 bases at V and 0 bases at J, with 16 bases in the middle. The CDR3 totals 16 residues.